This T cell receptor (beta chain) was recovered during a study of shared clonotypes between healthy human individuals. Study details: Every donor yielded three CD4 naive, three CD4 memory, two CD8 naive and one CD8 memory plate.

This clone came up a few times. Recent acute infections and vaccinations were absent in the healthy HIV-negative adult donors. All the donors were Caucasian adults who lived in Nashville, Tennessee. Only in-frame clones appear in the TCRdb table, and some are missing; sequencing was by immunoSEQ multiplex PCR. This table has more than 2,000,000 clones, 85% to 95% appearing once. The CDR3 sequence is 14 residues long. V was clipped by 3 bases and J by 1 base, with 9 bases between them. The germline CDR1 and CDR2 sequences are MNHNS and SASEGT. Sequencing used naive CD4+ T cells from PBMCs. Subset indicated: CD45RA+ positively selected. The chain couples TRBV6-1 to TRBJ1-1; perhaps TRBD1 as D (5 bases). The clonotype comes from a young man in good health. Some clones in this sample may be carry-over from other donors' samples. The CDR3 here is CASSENGQNTEAFF. The CDR3 DNA is TGTGCCAGCAGTGAGAATGGACAGAACACTGAAGCTTTCTTT.